The clone carrying this T cell receptor beta chain was counted a few times. What it binds is not known. This CDR3 region has 14 residues. Germline-derived CDR1 and CDR2 are MNHNS and SASEGT. Trimming took 5 bases from V and 5 from J; bases not matched to a gene: 5. PCR amplification relied on 60 Vbeta primers (plus 13 Jbeta primers). Only in-frame clones appear in the TCRdb table, and some are missing; sequencing was by immunoSEQ multiplex PCR. This sample carries roughly 200,000 clones, about 80% of them seen once, and the ten largest clones take 2.5% to 3.5%. The entry originates in a study of cytomegalovirus exposure and HLA in healthy donors. Study outcomes and limitations: Across donors, sequencing depth was assumed by presence/absence analyses to be roughly uniform. Exclusion as indistinguishable affected some V segments, including TRBV6-2 and TRBV6-3. In a later analysis, TCR beta V- and J-gene trimming showed a link to a missense DCLRE1C variant.

The TCR comes from a woman aged 30 to 39 in good health and CMV-seronegative. The J gene is TRBJ1-1, the V gene TRBV6-1; 10 nucleotides match TRBD1. The source material was PBMCs. The DNA for the CDR3 is TGTGCCAGCAGTAGGGGACAGGGGAGGACTGAAGCTTTCTTT. As protein: CASSRGQGRTEAFF.